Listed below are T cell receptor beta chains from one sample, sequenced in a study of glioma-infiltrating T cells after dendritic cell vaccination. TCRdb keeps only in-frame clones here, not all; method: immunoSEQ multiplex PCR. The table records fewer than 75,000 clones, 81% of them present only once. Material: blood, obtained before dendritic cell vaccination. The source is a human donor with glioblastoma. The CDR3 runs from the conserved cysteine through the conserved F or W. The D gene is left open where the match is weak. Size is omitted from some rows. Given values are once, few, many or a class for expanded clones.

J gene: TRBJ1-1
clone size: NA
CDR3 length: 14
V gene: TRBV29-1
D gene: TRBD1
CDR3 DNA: TGCAGCGCCCAGAGGGGACAGAAGAACACTGAAGCTTTCTTT
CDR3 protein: CSAQRGQKNTEAFF

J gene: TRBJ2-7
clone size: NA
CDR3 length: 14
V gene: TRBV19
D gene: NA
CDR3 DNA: TGTGCCAGTAGTCCGGACAGGGAGGGGTACGAGCAGTACTTC
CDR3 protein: CASSPDREGYEQYF

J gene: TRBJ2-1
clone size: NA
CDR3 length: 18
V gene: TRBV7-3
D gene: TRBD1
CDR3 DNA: TGTGCCAGCAGCCCCCCGGGACAGGGGACGAGCTCCTACAATGAGCAGTTCTTC
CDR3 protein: CASSPPGQGTSSYNEQFF

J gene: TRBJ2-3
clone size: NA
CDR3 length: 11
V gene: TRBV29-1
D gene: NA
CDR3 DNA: TGCAGCGCCGAGCTAACAGATACGCAGTATTTT
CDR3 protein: CSAELTDTQYF

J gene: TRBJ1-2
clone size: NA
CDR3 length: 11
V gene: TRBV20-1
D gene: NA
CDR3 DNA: TGCAGTGCTATATCCCCCCAGGGAAACACCTTC
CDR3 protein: CSAISPQGNTF

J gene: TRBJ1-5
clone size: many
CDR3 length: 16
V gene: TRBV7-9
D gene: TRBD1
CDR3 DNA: TGTGCCAGCAGCTTGAGCCCGGACAGGGAGAATCAGCCCCAGCATTTT
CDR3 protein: CASSLSPDRENQPQHF

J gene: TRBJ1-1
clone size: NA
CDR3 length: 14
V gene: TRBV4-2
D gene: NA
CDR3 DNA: TGTGCCAGCAGCCAACCTACCATGAACACTGAAGCTTTCTTT
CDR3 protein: CASSQPTMNTEAFF

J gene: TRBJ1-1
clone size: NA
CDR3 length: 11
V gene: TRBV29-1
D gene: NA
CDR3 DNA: TGCAGCTGCGGGGGGAACACTGAAGCTTTCTTT
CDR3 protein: CSCGGNTEAFF

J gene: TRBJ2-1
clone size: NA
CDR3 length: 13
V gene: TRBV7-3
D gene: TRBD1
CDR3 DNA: TGTGCCAGCAGCAAGGACAGGGGATCCGAGCAGTTCTTC
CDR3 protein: CASSKDRGSEQFF

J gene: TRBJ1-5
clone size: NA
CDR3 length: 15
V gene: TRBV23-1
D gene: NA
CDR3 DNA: TGCGCCAGCAGTCAACCAGGGAGGGAGAGTCAGCCCCAGCATTTT
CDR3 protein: CASSQPGRESQPQHF

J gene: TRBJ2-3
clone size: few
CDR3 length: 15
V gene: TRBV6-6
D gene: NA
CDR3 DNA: TGTGCCAGCAGTCACTCTGCGGGGATAACAGATACGCAGTATTTT
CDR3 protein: CASSHSAGITDTQYF

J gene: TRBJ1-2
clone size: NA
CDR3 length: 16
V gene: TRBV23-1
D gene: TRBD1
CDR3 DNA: TGCGCCAGCAGTCAAAGCGGGACAGGGGACCTCTATGGCTACACCTTC
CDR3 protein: CASSQSGTGDLYGYTF

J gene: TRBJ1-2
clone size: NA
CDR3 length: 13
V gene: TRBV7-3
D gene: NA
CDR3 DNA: TGTGCCAGCAGCCCCGGGAGGGACTATGGCTACACCTTC
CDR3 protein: CASSPGRDYGYTF